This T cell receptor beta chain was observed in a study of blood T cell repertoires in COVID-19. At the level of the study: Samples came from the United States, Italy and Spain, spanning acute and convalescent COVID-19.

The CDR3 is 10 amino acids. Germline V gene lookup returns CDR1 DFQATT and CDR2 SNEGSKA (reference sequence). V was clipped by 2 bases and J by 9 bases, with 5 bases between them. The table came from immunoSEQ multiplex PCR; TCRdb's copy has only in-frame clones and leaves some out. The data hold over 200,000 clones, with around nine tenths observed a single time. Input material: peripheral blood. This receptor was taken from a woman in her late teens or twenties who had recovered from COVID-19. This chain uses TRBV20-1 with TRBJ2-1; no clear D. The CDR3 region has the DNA TGCAGTGCTAGATCCTCTGAGCAGTTCTTC. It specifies CSARSSEQFF.